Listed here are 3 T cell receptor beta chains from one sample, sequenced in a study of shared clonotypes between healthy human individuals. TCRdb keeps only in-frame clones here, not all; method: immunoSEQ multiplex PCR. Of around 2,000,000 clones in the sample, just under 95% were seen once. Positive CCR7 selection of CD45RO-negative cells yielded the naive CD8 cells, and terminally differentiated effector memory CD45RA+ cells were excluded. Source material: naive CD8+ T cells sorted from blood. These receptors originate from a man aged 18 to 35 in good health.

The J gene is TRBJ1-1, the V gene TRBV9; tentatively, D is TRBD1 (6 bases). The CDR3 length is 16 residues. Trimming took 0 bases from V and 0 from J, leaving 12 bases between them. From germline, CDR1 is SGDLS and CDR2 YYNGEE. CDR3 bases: TGTGCCAGCAGCGTAGCTCCGGACAGAATGAACACTGAAGCTTTCTTT. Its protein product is CASSVAPDRMNTEAFF.

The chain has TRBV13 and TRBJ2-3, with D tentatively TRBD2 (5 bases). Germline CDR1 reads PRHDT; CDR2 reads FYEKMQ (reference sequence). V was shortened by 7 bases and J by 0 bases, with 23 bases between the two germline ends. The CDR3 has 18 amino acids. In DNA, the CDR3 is TGTGCCAGCAACCTACGACTGGAAAGCGGTGCTAGCACAGATACGCAGTATTTT. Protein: CASNLRLESGASTDTQYF.

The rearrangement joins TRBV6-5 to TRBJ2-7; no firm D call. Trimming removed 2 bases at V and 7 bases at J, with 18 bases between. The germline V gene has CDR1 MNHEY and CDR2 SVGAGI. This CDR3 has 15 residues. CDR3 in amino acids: CASSYMPDQMWEQYF. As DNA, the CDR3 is TGTGCCAGCAGTTACATGCCAGATCAAATGTGGGAGCAGTACTTC.